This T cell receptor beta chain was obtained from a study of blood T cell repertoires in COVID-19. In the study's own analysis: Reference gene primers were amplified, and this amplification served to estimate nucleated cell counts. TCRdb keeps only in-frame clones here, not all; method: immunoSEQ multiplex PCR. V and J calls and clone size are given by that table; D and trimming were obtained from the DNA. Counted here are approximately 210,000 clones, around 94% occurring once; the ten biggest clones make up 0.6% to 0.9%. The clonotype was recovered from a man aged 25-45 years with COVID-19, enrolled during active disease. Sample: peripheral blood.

CDR3 coding DNA: TGTGCCTGGATTAACAGGGGGGGAGACTATGGCTACACCTTC. This sequence encodes CAWINRGGDYGYTF. The genes are TRBV30 and TRBJ1-2; 8 bases line up with TRBD1. CDR3 length: 14 residues. CDR1 and CDR2 from the germline V gene are GTSNPN and SVGIG (reference sequence). The V and J ends lost 4 bases and 3 bases, in that order; junction bases with no gene match: 7.